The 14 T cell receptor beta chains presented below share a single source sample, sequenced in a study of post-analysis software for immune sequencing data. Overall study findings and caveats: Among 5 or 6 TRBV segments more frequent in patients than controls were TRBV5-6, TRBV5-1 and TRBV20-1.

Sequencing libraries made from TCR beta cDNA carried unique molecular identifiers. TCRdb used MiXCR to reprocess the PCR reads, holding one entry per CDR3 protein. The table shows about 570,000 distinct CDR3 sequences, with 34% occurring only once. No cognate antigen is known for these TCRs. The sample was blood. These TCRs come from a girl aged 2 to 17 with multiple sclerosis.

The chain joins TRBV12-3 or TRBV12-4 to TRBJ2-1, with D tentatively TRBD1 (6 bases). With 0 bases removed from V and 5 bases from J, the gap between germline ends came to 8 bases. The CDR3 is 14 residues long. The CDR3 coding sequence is TGTGCCAGCAGTTTAGCGGGGGCTGACAATGAGCAGTTCTTC. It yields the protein CASSLAGADNEQFF.

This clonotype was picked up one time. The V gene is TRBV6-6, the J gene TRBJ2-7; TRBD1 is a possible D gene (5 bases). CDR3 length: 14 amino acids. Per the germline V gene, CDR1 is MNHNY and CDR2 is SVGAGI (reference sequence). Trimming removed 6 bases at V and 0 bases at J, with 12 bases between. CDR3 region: CASRHAGSSYEQYF. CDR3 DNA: TGTGCCAGCAGACATGCAGGGTCCTCCTACGAGCAGTACTTC.

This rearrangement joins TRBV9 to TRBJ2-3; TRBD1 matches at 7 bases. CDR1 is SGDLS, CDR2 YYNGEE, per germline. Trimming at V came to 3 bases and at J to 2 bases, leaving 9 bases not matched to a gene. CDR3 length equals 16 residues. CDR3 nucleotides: TGTGCCAGCAGCGACCGGACAGGTCGATCCACAGATACGCAGTATTTT. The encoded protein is CASSDRTGRSTDTQYF.

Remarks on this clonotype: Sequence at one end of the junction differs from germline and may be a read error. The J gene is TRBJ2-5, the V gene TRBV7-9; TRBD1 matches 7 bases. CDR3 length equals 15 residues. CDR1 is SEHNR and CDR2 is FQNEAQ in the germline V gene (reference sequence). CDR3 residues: CASSLEQGPQETQYF. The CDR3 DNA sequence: TGCGCCAGCAGCTTAGAACAGGGGCCCCAAGAGACCCAGTACTTC.

The DNA of the CDR3 is TGCAGTGCTAGTGTGGGGGGGAGTTTCTATGGCTACACCTTC. This translates into CSASVGGSFYGYTF. The chain couples TRBV20-1 to TRBJ1-2; a weak D match, TRBD1 (5 bases). CDR3 length: 14 amino acids. V dropped 3 bases and J dropped 4 bases, with 15 bases sitting between them. The germline V gene has CDR1 DFQATT and CDR2 SNEGSKA (reference sequence).

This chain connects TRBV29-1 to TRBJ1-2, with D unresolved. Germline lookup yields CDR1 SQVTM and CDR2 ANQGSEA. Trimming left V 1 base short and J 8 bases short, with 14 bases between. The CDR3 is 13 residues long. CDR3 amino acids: CSVEGQASSGYTF. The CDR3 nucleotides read TGCAGCGTTGAAGGGCAGGCAAGTTCCGGCTACACCTTC. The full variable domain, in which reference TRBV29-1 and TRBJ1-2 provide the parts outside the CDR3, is SAVISQKPSRDICQRGTSLTIQCQVDSQVTMMFWYRQQPGQSLTLIATANQGSEATYESGFVIDKFPISRPNLTFSTLTVSNMSPEDSSIYLCSVEGQASSGYTFGSGTRLTVV.

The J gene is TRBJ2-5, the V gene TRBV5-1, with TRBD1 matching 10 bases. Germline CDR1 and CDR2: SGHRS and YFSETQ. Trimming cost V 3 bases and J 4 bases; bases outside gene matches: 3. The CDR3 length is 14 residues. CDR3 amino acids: CASSYRTGGETQYF. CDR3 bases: TGCGCCAGCAGCTATCGGACAGGGGGAGAGACCCAGTACTTC.

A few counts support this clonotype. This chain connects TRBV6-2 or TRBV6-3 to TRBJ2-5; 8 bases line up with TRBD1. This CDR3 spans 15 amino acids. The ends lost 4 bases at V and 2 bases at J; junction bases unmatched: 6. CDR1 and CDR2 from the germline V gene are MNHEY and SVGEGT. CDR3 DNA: TGTGCCAGCAGTTTGGCGGACAGGGAACAAGAGACCCAGTACTTC. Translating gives CASSLADREQETQYF.

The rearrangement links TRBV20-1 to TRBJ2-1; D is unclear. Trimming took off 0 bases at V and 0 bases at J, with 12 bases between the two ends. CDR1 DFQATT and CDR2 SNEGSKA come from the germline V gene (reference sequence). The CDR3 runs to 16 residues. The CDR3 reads CSARDLDANSYNEQFF. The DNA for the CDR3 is TGCAGTGCTAGAGATCTGGACGCGAACTCCTACAATGAGCAGTTCTTC.

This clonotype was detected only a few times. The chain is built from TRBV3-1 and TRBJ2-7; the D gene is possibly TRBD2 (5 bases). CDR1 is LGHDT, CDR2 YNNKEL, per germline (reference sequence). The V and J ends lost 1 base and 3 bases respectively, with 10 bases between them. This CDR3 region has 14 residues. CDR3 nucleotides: TGTGCCAGCAGCCAAGGCGTCGGACTCTACGAGCAGTACTTC. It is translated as CASSQGVGLYEQYF.

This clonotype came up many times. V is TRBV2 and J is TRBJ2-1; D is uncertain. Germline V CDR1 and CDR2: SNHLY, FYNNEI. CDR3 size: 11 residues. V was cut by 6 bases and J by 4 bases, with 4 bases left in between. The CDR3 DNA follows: TGTGCCAGCAGGGATTACAATGAGCAGTTCTTC. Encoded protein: CASRDYNEQFF.

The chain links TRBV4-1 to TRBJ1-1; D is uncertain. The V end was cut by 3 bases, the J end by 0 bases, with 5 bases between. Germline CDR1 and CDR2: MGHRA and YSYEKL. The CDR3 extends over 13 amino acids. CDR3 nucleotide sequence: TGCGCCAGCAGCCAGGGAATGAACACTGAAGCTTTCTTT. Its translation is CASSQGMNTEAFF.

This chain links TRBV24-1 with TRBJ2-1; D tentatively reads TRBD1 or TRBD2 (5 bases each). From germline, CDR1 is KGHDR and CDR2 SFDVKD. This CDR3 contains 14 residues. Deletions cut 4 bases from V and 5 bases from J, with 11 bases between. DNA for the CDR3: TGTGCCACCAGTGACCCGGGACCCAACAATGAGCAGTTCTTC. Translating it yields CATSDPGPNNEQFF.

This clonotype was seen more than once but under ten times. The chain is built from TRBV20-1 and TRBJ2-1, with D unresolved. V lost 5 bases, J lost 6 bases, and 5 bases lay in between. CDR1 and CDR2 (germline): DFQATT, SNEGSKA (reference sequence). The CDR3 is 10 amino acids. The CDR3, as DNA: TGCAGTGCTCATAGCAATGAGCAGTTCTTC. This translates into CSAHSNEQFF.